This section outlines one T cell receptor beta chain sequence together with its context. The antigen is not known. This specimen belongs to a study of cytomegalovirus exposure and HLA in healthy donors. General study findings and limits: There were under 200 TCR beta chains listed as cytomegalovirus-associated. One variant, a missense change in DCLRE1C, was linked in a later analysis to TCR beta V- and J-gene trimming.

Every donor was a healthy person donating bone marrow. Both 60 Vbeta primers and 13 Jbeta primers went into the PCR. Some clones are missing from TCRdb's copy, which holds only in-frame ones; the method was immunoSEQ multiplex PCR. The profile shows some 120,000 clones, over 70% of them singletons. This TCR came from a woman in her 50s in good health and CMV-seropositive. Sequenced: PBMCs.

DNA for the CDR3: TGTGCCAGCCGGGAGAGATACACAGATACGCAGTATTTT. Translating gives CASRERYTDTQYF. This chain connects TRBV25-1 to TRBJ2-3, with a tentative D call TRBD2 (6 bases). CDR3 size: 13 residues. Germline-derived CDR1 and CDR2 are MGHDK and SYGVNS. Deletions cut 8 bases from V and 2 bases from J, with 11 bases between.